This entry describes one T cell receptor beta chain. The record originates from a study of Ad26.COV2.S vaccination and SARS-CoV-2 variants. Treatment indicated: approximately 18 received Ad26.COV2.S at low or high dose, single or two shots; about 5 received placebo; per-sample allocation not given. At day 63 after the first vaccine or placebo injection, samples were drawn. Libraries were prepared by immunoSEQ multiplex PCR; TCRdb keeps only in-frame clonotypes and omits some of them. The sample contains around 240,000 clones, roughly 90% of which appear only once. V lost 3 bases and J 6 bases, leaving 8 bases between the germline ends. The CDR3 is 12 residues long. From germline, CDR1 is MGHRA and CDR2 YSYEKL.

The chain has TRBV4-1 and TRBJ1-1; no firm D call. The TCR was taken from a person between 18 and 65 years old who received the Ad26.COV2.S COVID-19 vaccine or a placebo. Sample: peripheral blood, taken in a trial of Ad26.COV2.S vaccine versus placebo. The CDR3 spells CASSHHGSEAFF. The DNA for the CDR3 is TGCGCCAGCAGCCATCACGGCTCTGAAGCTTTCTTT.